The TCR beta chain described here comes from a study of blood T cell repertoires in COVID-19. As for the study in general: The United States, Italy and Spain supplied acute and convalescent COVID-19 samples. In each case, the material was cDNA or gDNA derived from T cells, B-cell-depleted T cells, or PBMCs.

A Seattle source enrolled patients during active infection and followed them longitudinally. Trimming pared 3 bases from V and 0 bases from J, leaving 12 bases between. This CDR3 is 15 amino acids long. Germline CDR1 KGHSH, CDR2 LQKENI. Sequencing used immunoSEQ multiplex PCR; TCRdb keeps in-frame clones, though not all of them. Altogether approximately 210,000 clones are present, 94% being singletons, with the ten largest covering 0.76%. The rearrangement uses TRBV18 and TRBJ2-7; no firm D call. This clonotype was sampled from a man aged 25 to 45 with COVID-19, enrolled during active disease. The sequencing input was peripheral blood. CDR3 region: CASSPYVQNSYEQYF. The CDR3 region has the DNA TGTGCCAGCTCACCCTACGTCCAAAACTCCTACGAGCAGTACTTC.